This T cell receptor beta chain emerged from a study of shared clonotypes between healthy human individuals. The germline V and J ends were trimmed by 3 bases and 1 base, with 7 bases remaining between them. The CDR3 contains 13 residues. The germline CDR1 and CDR2 sequences are SGHAT and FQNNGV. Measured with immunoSEQ multiplex PCR; TCRdb has only the in-frame clones, and not every one. The table records 650,000 to 800,000 clones, over 60% of them present only once. The sequence was collected from a woman in her twenties or thirties in good health. The genes are TRBV11-2 and TRBJ2-7; no definite D call. The sequenced sample was memory CD4+ T cells sorted from blood. Sample subset: CD45RA-negative fraction. DNA of the CDR3: TGTGCCAGCAGCTTTGGGCCGTCCTACGAGCAGTACTTC. The encoded protein is CASSFGPSYEQYF.